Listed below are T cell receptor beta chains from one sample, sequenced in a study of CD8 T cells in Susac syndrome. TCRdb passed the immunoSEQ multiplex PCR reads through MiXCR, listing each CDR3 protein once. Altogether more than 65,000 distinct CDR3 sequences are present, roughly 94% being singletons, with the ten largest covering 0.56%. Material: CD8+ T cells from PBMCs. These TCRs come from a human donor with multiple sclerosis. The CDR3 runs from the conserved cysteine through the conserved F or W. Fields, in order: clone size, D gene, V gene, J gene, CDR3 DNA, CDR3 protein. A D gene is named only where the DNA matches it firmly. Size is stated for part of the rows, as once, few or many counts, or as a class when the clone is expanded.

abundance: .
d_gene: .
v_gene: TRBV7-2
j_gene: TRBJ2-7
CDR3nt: TGTGCCAGCAGCTTATCGGCAGGATTCTACGAGCAGTACTTC
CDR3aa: CASSLSAGFYEQYF

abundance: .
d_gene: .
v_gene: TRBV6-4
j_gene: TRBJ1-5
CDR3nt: TGTGCCAGCAGTGGCGGAGGGGGTAGCAATCAGCCCCAGCATTTT
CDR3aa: CASSGGGGSNQPQHF

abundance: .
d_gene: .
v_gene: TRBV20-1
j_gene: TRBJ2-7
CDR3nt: TGCAGTGCTAGAGATAACGGGGGATCGGGTGAGCAGTACTTC
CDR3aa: CSARDNGGSGEQYF

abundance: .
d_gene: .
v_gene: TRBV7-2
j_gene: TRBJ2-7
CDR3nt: TGTGCCAGCAGCCCAATCAAGAGCTCCTACGAGCAGTACTTC
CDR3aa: CASSPIKSSYEQYF

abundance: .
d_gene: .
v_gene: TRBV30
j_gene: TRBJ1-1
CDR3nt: TGTGCCTGGGGGACGAAAATGAACACTGAAGCTTTCTTT
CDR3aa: CAWGTKMNTEAFF

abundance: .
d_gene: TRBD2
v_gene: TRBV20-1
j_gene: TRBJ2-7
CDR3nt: TGCAGTGCTAGAGGGGCGGGGGACCTCCTTCCCTACGAGCAGTACTTC
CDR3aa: CSARGAGDLLPYEQYF

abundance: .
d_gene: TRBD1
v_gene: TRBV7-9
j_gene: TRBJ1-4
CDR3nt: TGTGCCAGCAGCTGGGGACAGCAAAATGAAAAACTGTTTTTT
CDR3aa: CASSWGQQNEKLFF

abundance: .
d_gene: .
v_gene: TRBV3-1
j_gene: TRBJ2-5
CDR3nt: TGTGCCAGCAGCCAAGGCGAGGACACCTGGGTAGAGACCCAGTACTTC
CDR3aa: CASSQGEDTWVETQYF

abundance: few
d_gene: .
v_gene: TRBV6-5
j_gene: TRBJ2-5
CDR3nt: TGTGCCAGCAGTTACGCGCGGTCGGGGCCTGGGGAGACCCAGTACTTC
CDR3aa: CASSYARSGPGETQYF

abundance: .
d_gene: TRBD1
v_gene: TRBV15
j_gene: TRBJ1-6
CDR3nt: TGTGCCACCAGCAGAACAGGGGAGAGGCCCCTCCACTTT
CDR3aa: CATSRTGERPLHF

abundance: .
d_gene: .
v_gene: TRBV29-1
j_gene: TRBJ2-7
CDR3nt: TGCAGCGTACGCGGGACGGACTCCTACGAGCAGTACTTC
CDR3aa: CSVRGTDSYEQYF

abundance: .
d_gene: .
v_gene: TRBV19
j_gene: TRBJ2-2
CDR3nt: TGTGCCAGTCCCCAGACCGGGGGCACCGGGGAGCTGTTTTTT
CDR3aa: CASPQTGGTGELFF

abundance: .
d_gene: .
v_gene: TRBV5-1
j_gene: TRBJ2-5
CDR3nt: TGCGCCAGCAGCTTTGGGGACCGACAATACTTC
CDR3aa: CASSFGDRQYF

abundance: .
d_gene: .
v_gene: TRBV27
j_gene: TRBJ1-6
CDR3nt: TGTGCCAGCAGTTTATCGCCGGGGGGGGCAGCTAATTCACCCCTCCACTTT
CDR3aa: CASSLSPGGAANSPLHF

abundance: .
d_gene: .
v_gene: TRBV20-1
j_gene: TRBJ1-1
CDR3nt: TGCAGTGCTAGCTACACCCCGAACACTGAAGCTTTCTTT
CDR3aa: CSASYTPNTEAFF

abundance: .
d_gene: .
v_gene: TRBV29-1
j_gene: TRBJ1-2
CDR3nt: TGCAGCGTCCCCGGGAACTATGGCTACACCTTC
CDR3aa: CSVPGNYGYTF

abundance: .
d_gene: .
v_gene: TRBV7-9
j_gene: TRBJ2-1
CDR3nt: TGTGCCAGCAGCTTAACAACTGGGAGCTCCTACAATGAGCAGTTCTTC
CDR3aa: CASSLTTGSSYNEQFF

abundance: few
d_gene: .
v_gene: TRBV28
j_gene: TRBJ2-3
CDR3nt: TGTGCCAGCAGCATTACAGATACGCAGTATTTT
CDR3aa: CASSITDTQYF

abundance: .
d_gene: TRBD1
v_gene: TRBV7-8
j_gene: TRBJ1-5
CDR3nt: TGTGCCAGCGTGGAGGGACAGGGGAGTCAGCCCCAGCATTTT
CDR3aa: CASVEGQGSQPQHF

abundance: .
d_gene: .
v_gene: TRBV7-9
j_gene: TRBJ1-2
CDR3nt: TGTGCCAGCAGCCCCCATCTTGGCACCTTC
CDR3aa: CASSPHLGTF

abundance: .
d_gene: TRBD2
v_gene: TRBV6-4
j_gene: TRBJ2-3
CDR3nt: TGTGCCAGCAGTGTCCAAGCTAGCGGGGGCGGATCAGATACGCAGTATTTT
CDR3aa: CASSVQASGGGSDTQYF

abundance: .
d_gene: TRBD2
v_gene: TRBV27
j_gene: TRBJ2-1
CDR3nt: TGTGCCAGCAGCCTATCAGGGGCGGGGGGGTCGAATGAGCAGTTCTTC
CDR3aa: CASSLSGAGGSNEQFF

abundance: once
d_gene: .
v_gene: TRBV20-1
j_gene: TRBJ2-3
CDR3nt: TGCAGTGCATACCCTTATGTAGGGACATCTAGCACAGATACGCAGTATTTT
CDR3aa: CSAYPYVGTSSTDTQYF

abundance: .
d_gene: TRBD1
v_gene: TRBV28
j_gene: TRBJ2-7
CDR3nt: TGTGCCAGCAGCCAGGGCAACAGGGGCGAGCAGTACTTC
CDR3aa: CASSQGNRGEQYF

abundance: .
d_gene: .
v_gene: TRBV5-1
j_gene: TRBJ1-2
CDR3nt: TGCGCCAGCAGCCGGGACTTTGGCTACACCTTC
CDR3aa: CASSRDFGYTF

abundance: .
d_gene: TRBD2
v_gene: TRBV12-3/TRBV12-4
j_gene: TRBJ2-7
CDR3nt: TGTGCCAGCAGTTGGGACTACGGTTCCGAGCAGTACTTC
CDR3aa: CASSWDYGSEQYF

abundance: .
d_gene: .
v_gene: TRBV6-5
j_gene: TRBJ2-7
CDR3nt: TGTGCCAGCAGTTCGCAGGGACAACACTACGAGCAGTACTTC
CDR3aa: CASSSQGQHYEQYF

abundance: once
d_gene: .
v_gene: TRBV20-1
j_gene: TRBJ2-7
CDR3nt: TGCAGTGCTAGGGAGCGAGGCAGCTACGAGCAGTACTTC
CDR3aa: CSARERGSYEQYF

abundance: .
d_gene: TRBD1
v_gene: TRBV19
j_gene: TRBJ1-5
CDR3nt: TGTGCCACCACAGGGGGCAGCCAGCCCCAGCATTTT
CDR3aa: CATTGGSQPQHF

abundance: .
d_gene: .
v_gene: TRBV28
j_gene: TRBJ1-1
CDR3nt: TGTGCCAGCAGAGACACTATGAACACTGAAGCTTTCTTT
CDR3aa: CASRDTMNTEAFF

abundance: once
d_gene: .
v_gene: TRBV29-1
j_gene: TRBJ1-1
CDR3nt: TGCAGCGTTGATCGGACGGCGACTGAAGCTTTCTTT
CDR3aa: CSVDRTATEAFF

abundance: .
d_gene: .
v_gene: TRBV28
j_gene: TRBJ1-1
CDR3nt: TGTGCCAGCAGCCTGGGCCCCACTGAAGCTTTCTTT
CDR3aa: CASSLGPTEAFF

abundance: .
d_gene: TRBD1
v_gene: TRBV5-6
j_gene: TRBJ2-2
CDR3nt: TGTGCCAGCAGCCTCCTACTTGGGACAGGGGAGGTCGGGGAGCTGTTTTTT
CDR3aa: CASSLLLGTGEVGELFF

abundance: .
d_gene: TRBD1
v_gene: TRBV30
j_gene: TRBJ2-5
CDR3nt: TGTGCCTGGAGTGTAAAGGCAGGGGGTGATCAAGAGACCCAGTACTTC
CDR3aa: CAWSVKAGGDQETQYF

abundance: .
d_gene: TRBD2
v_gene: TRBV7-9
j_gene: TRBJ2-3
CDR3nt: TGTGCCAGCGGGACTAGCGGGGCTTACACAGATACGCAGTATTTT
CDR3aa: CASGTSGAYTDTQYF

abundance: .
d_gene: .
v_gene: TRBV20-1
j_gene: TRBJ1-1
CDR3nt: TGCAGGGGACTCGAGAACACTGAAGCTTTCTTT
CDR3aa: CRGLENTEAFF

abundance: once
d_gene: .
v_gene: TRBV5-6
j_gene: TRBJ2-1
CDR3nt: TGTGCCAGCAGCTTGTCCGCGGACAATGAGCAGTTCTTC
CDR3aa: CASSLSADNEQFF

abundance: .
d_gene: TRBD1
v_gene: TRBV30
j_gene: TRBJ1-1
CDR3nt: TGTGCCTGGAGTGCGGAGGCAGGGGGCACTGAAGCTTTCTTT
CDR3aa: CAWSAEAGGTEAFF

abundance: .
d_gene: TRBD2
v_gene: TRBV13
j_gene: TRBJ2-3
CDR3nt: TGTGCCAGCAGCCCCCCACTAGCGGGGCCCACAGATACGCAGTATTTT
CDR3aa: CASSPPLAGPTDTQYF

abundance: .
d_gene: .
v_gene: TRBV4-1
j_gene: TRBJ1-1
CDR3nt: TGCGCCAGCAGCCAATTGTGGATCACTGAAGCTTTCTTT
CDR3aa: CASSQLWITEAFF

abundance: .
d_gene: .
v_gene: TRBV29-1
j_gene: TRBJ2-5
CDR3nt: TGCAGCGTTGAAGAGTCCCTAGGGGACCCGAGCGGGGAGACCCAGTACTTC
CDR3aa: CSVEESLGDPSGETQYF

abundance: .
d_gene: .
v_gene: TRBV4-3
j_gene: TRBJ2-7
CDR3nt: TGCGCCAGCAGCCAAGATCGGGCCGAGCAGTACTTC
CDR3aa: CASSQDRAEQYF

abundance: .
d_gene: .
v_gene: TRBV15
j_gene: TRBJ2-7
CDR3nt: TGTGCCACCAGCAGAGGAACTGGACACCCCTACGAGCAGTACTTC
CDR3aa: CATSRGTGHPYEQYF

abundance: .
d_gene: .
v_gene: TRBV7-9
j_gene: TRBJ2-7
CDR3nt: TGTGCCAGCAGCTCCCACCCGGGCGAGCAGTACTTC
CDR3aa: CASSSHPGEQYF

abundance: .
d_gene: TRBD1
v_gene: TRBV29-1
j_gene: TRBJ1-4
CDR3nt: TGCAGCGTTGAGGACAGGGGCGGTGAAAAACTGTTTTTT
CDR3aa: CSVEDRGGEKLFF

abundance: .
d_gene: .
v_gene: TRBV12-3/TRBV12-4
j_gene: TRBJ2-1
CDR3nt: TGTGCCAGCAGCCGCCGGGGCGCCGAGTTCTACAATGAGCAGTTCTTC
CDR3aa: CASSRRGAEFYNEQFF

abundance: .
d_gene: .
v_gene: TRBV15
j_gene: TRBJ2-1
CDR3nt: TGTGCCACCAGCCACTTCGGGGCCTACAATGAGCAGTTCTTC
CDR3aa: CATSHFGAYNEQFF

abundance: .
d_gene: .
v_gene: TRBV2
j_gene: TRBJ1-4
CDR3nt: TGTGCCAGCAGTGAATATACACCGGATAATGAAAAACTGTTTTTT
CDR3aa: CASSEYTPDNEKLFF

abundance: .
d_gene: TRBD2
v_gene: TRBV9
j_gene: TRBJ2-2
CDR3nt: TGTGCCAGCAGCGTACCAGCGGGGGCGCCGAACACCGGGGAGCTGTTTTTT
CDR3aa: CASSVPAGAPNTGELFF

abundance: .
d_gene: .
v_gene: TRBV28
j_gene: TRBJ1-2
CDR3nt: TGTGCCAGCGCCTCAGGTCTACTCTATGGCTACACCTTC
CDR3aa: CASASGLLYGYTF

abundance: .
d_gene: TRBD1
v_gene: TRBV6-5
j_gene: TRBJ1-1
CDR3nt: TGTGCCAGCAGTGCCCGACAGGGGATGAACACTGAAGCTTTCTTT
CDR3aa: CASSARQGMNTEAFF

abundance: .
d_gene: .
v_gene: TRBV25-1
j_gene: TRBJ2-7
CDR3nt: TGTGCCAGCAGTGAATTCGGAGACGAGCAGTACTTC
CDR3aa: CASSEFGDEQYF

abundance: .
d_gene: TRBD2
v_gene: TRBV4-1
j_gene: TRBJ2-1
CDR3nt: TGCGCCAGCAGCCACGAATTAGCGGGAGGCCCGCAGTTCTTC
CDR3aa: CASSHELAGGPQFF

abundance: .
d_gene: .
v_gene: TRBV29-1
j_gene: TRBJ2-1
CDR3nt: TGCAGCGTAATCCTCGCGGGTCACAATGAGCAGTTCTTC
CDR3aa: CSVILAGHNEQFF